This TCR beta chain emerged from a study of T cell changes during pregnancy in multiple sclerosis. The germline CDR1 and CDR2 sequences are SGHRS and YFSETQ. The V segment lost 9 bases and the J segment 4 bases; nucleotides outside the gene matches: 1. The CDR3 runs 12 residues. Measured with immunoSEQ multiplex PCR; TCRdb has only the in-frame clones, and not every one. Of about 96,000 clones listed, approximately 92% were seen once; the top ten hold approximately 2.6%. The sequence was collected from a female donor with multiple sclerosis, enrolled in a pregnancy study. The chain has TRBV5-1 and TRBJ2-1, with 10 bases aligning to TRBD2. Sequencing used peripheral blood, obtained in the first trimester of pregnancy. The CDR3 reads CATSGSYNEQFF. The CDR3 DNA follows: TGCGCCACTAGCGGGAGTTACAATGAGCAGTTCTTC.